These 7 T cell receptor beta chains originate from one sample sequenced in a study of CD8 T cells in ankylosing spondylitis. TCRdb processed the 5' RACE reads anew with MiXCR; each CDR3 protein has one entry. The sample records about 360,000 distinct CDR3 sequences, approximately 20% being singletons. Sequenced sample: blood, either unsorted or a sorted T cell fraction (not recorded which). These receptors originate from a male donor with ankylosing spondylitis or in good health (not recorded which).

This chain links TRBV4-2 with TRBJ2-2; TRBD2 matches at 7 bases. The ends lost 0 bases at V and 2 bases at J; junction bases unmatched: 9. The CDR3 length is 18 residues. Germline-derived CDR1 and CDR2 are LGHNA and YNFKEQ. For the CDR3, the DNA is TGTGCCAGCAGCCAAGATCACCCCGCGGGGGATAACACCGGGGAGCTGTTTTTT. Its translation is CASSQDHPAGDNTGELFF.

The chain is built from TRBV11-2 and TRBJ2-7, with no clear D. Germline-derived CDR1 and CDR2 are SGHAT and FQNNGV. Trimming cost V 2 bases and J 4 bases, with 12 bases left between them. The CDR3 runs to 14 residues. In nucleotides, the CDR3 is TGTGCCAGCAGCTTATTTTCCATTTCATACGAGCAGTACTTC. Translated: CASSLFSISYEQYF. Looking up the rest from reference TRBV11-2 and TRBJ2-7 gives the full variable domain: EAGVAQSPRYKIIEKRQSVAFWCNPISGHATLYWYQQILGQGPKLLIQFQNNGVVDDSQLPKDRFSAERLKGVDSTLKIQPAKLEDSAVYLCASSLFSISYEQYFGPGTRLTVT.

This clonotype was counted a few times. V and J are TRBV4-1 and TRBJ2-2, with TRBD2 identical over 9 bases. There are 17 residues in the CDR3. With 1 base clipped from V and 5 bases from J, the junction kept 8 bases outside the gene matches. Germline V lookup: CDR1 MGHRA, CDR2 YSYEKL. CDR3 in DNA: TGCGCCAGCAGCCAAGGGGCCCTAGCGGGGCCGACCGGGGAGCTGTTTTTT. Translating gives CASSQGALAGPTGELFF.

This chain connects TRBV30 to TRBJ2-1; D ambiguous. The V end lost 1 base, the J end lost 0 bases, and 7 bases lay between the germline ends. The CDR3 runs to 14 residues. CDR1 and CDR2 (germline): GTSNPN, SVGIG (reference sequence). The CDR3 sequence is CAWSGWSSYNEQFF. The CDR3 region has the DNA TGTGCCTGGAGTGGCTGGAGCTCCTACAATGAGCAGTTCTTC.

In its sample, this clonotype was seen a few times. This chain joins TRBV12-3 or TRBV12-4 and TRBJ2-1, with D tentatively TRBD2 (5 bases). CDR3 length: 16 residues. Trimming cost V 7 bases and J 9 bases, with 25 bases left between them. The CDR3 sequence: CASTESGVFGVGEQFF. As DNA, the CDR3 is TGTGCCAGCACGGAGTCCGGGGTATTTGGGGTGGGTGAGCAGTTCTTC.

The rearrangement links TRBV12-3 or TRBV12-4 to TRBJ2-5; D possibly matches TRBD1 or TRBD2 (5 bases each). CDR3 size: 17 residues. V lost 5 bases and J lost 0, with 19 bases in between. The CDR3 sequence is CASSNPAEGTYQETQYF. The CDR3 DNA reads as TGTGCCAGCAGTAACCCAGCGGAAGGGACCTACCAAGAGACCCAGTACTTC.

The chain carries TRBV2 and TRBJ1-1, with D hard to call. The CDR3 loop spans 13 amino acids. Trimming took 3 bases from V and 6 from J, leaving 11 bases between them. Germline-derived CDR1 and CDR2 are SNHLY and FYNNEI. The CDR3 bases are TGTGCCAGCAGTGAGGTCGCTGGGGCTGAAGCTTTCTTT. It specifies CASSEVAGAEAFF.